These 21 T cell receptor beta chains originate from one sample sequenced in a study of neurological immune-mediated disorders. TCRdb recomputed calls from the 5' RACE reads with MiXCR, one row per CDR3 protein. The sample carries about 58,000 distinct CDR3 sequences, roughly 3.5% recorded once. Sequenced material: PBMCs. These receptors were obtained from a woman aged 60 to 75 with multiple sclerosis.

In this sample, this clonotype turned up many times. This chain links TRBV18 with TRBJ2-1; 10 bases fit TRBD1. Per germline, CDR1 KGHSH and CDR2 LQKENI. After removal of 6 bases from V and 4 bases from J, the junction contained 15 bases not matched to a gene. The length of the CDR3 is 18 residues. CDR3 in amino acids: CASSSGQGPVLPYNEQFF. The CDR3 DNA sequence: TGTGCCAGCTCCTCGGGACAGGGGCCCGTGTTGCCGTACAATGAGCAGTTCTTC.

This clonotype was detected ten times or more. This chain links TRBV20-1 with TRBJ2-1, with unresolved D. There are 11 residues in the CDR3. The V gene lost 1 base and the J gene lost 4 bases, with 2 bases spanning the gap. Germline lookup yields CDR1 DFQATT and CDR2 SNEGSKA (reference sequence). The DNA of the CDR3 is TGCAGTGCTAGAGGGTACAATGAGCAGTTCTTC. As protein: CSARGYNEQFF.

This clonotype was seen many times. This chain links TRBV9 with TRBJ2-7, with 7 bases identical to TRBD2. The V gene's germline CDR1 is SGDLS and CDR2 YYNGEE. V lost 0 bases and J lost 2; bases outside the gene matches: 8. The CDR3 has 16 residues. DNA of the CDR3: TGTGCCAGCAGCGTAGAAGTTAGCGGGCTTCCCTACGAGCAGTACTTC. This codes for CASSVEVSGLPYEQYF.

This clonotype occurred many times. The chain recombines TRBV12-3 or TRBV12-4 with TRBJ1-2; 7 nucleotides match TRBD1. V dropped 5 bases and J dropped 4; count of bases not matched to a gene: 4. The CDR3 has 13 residues. CDR3 nucleotide sequence: TGTGCCAGCAGTGGGGGACAGAGCTATGGCTACACCTTC. Its translation is CASSGGQSYGYTF.

The rearrangement joins TRBV20-1 to TRBJ2-1, with D unresolved. V was shortened by 0 bases and J by 4 bases, with 13 bases between the two germline ends. Germline lookup yields CDR1 DFQATT and CDR2 SNEGSKA (reference sequence). This CDR3 is built from 15 residues. DNA for the CDR3: TGCAGTGCTAGAGATCTTCCCGTGGGGTACAATGAGCAGTTCTTC. Translated: CSARDLPVGYNEQFF.

This clonotype has ten or more counts. The rearrangement links TRBV25-1 to TRBJ2-7, with D possibly TRBD2 on 5 matching bases. CDR1 and CDR2 from the germline V gene are MGHDK and SYGVNS. The V end lost 2 bases, the J end lost 2 bases, and 13 bases lay between the germline ends. This CDR3 is built from 15 residues. The CDR3 reads CASSELGESAYEQYF. The CDR3 DNA reads TGTGCCAGCAGTGAACTGGGAGAGAGTGCCTACGAGCAGTACTTC.

This clonotype occurred many times. The chain couples TRBV20-1 to TRBJ2-3; D ambiguous. Trimming cost V 5 bases and J 5 bases, with 8 bases left between them. The CDR3 contains 11 residues. The germline CDR1 and CDR2 sequences are DFQATT and SNEGSKA (reference sequence). The CDR3 region has the DNA TGCAGTGCTCTTTGGGTAGATACGCAGTATTTT. This encodes CSALWVDTQYF.

In this sample, this clonotype turned up many times. An end of the junction does not agree with germline; a read error may underlie this. V is TRBV2 and J is TRBJ2-7; TRBD1 might be the D (5 bases). CDR1 SNHLY and CDR2 FYNNEI come from the germline V gene. The length of the CDR3 is 14 residues. The CDR3 DNA is TGTGCCGGCAGGGAAGGGTTCCGGAGCTACGAGCAGTACTTC. As protein: CAGREGFRSYEQYF.

This clonotype has a count of ten or more. This sequence joins TRBV29-1 and TRBJ2-1, with 9 bases lining up with TRBD1. The length of the CDR3 is 14 residues. V gave up 6 bases and J gave up 2 bases; unmatched junction bases: 5. Germline CDR1 reads SQVTM; CDR2 reads ANQGSEA. CDR3 sequence reads: CSVNRDRAYNEQFF. In DNA, the CDR3 is TGCAGCGTCAACCGGGACAGGGCCTACAATGAGCAGTTCTTC.

This clonotype was seen ten or more times. The chain joins TRBV4-1 to TRBJ1-1, with D maybe TRBD1 (6 bases). Germline V CDR1 and CDR2: MGHRA, YSYEKL. This CDR3 contains 18 residues. V shed 2 bases and J shed 4 bases, with 23 bases lying between them. The CDR3 sequence is CASSQPYLLGAAGTEAFF. The DNA of the CDR3 is TGCGCCAGCAGCCAACCATACCTTCTGGGGGCCGCGGGCACTGAAGCTTTCTTT.

This clonotype was seen a few times. A much larger clone is a single base away; this may be a read error. J is TRBJ2-4 and V is TRBV10-2, with D perhaps given as TRBD1 or TRBD2 (5 bases each). The CDR3 is 11 amino acids. Germline loops: CDR1 WSHSY, CDR2 SAAADI. The germline V and J ends were trimmed by 7 bases and 10 bases, with 11 bases remaining between them. Written as DNA, the CDR3 is TGCGCCAGCATACGAGGGGAAATTCAGTACTTC. Translated: CASIRGEIQYF.

This clonotype was picked up many times. The chain carries TRBV5-6 and TRBJ2-5, with D possibly matching TRBD2 (6 bases). The V gene's germline CDR1 is SGHDT and CDR2 YYEEEE. Between the trimmed V and J ends, which lost 4 bases and 9 bases, there was a span of 22 bases. The CDR3 contains 15 residues. The CDR3: CASSLPGLERVPQYF. The CDR3 nucleotides are TGTGCCAGCAGCCTCCCGGGACTGGAAAGAGTGCCCCAGTACTTC. The whole variable domain, remainder taken from reference TRBV5-6 and TRBJ2-5, is DAGVTQSPTHLIKTRGQQVTLRCSPKSGHDTVSWYQQALGQGPQFIFQYYEEEERQRGNFPDRFSGHQFPNYSSELNVNALLLGDSALYLCASSLPGLERVPQYFGPGTRLLVL.

This clonotype has a count of ten or more. The rearrangement joins TRBV20-1 to TRBJ2-2, with D perhaps TRBD2 (5 bases). CDR3 size: 14 residues. Germline lookup yields CDR1 DFQATT and CDR2 SNEGSKA (reference sequence). Trimming cost V 5 bases and J 1 base, with 11 bases left between them. CDR3 DNA: TGCAGTGCTCCCCGGACTCAGAACACCGGGGAGCTGTTTTTT. It yields the protein CSAPRTQNTGELFF.

At least ten counts were recorded for this clonotype. The chain uses TRBV19 and TRBJ1-2; D might be TRBD1 (6 bases). With 3 bases removed from V and 9 bases from J, the gap between germline ends came to 14 bases. Germline V lookup: CDR1 LNHDA, CDR2 SQIVND (reference sequence). CDR3 length: 13 residues. In DNA form, the CDR3 reads TGTGCCAGTAGTATCTCGACAGGATCGAGCTACACCTTC. This gives the protein CASSISTGSSYTF.

This clonotype was counted ten times or more. The chain combines TRBV10-3 with TRBJ2-3; 7 bases fit TRBD2. The CDR3 consists of 16 residues. The junction had 10 bases not matched to a gene; V was cut back by 6 bases and J by 1 base. Germline loops: CDR1 ENHRY, CDR2 SYGVKD. CDR3 nucleotide sequence: TGTGCCATCAGCACGCGGGGAGGGGAGGGCACAGATACGCAGTATTTT. Protein product: CAISTRGGEGTDTQYF.

This clonotype occurred many times. The V and J genes are TRBV9 and TRBJ2-1, with D unclear. The CDR3 has 11 amino acids. V dropped 3 bases and J dropped 5 bases, with 3 bases sitting between them. Germline CDR1 reads SGDLS; CDR2 reads YYNGEE. The CDR3 region is CASSGNNEQFF. Written as DNA, the CDR3 is TGTGCCAGCAGCGGCAACAATGAGCAGTTCTTC.

This clonotype was counted many times. V gene TRBV20-1 combines with J gene TRBJ1-6; TRBD1 matches 8 bases. Germline V CDR1 and CDR2: DFQATT, SNEGSKA (reference sequence). V shed 2 bases, J shed 10 bases, and the junction held 10 bases outside the gene matches. CDR3 length: 15 residues. The chain's CDR3 is CSARPGGDFKSPLHF. CDR3 DNA sequence: TGCAGTGCTAGACCAGGGGGCGATTTTAAGTCACCCCTCCACTTT.

This clonotype was seen repeatedly, ten times or more. The J gene is TRBJ2-7, the V gene TRBV6-5; D gene ambiguous. This CDR3 is built from 15 residues. Deletions cut 3 bases from V and 0 bases from J, with 12 bases between. Germline V gene sequence: CDR1 MNHEY, CDR2 SVGAGI. CDR3 region: CASSYGRRSSYEQYF. The DNA for the CDR3 is TGTGCCAGCAGTTATGGCAGGCGAAGCTCCTACGAGCAGTACTTC.

A note on this clonotype: Lacking the conserved final phenylalanine or tryptophan, this CDR3 likely reflects a read error. The chain uses TRBV5-1 and TRBJ2-6, with D hard to call. The CDR3 is 15 amino acids. Germline V gene data show CDR1 as SGHRS and CDR2 as YFSETQ. Trimming shortened V by 2 bases and J by 0 bases, and 6 bases separated the two germline ends. The CDR3 DNA sequence: TGCGCCAGCAGCTTTACGAGCTCTGGGGCCAACGTCCTGACTAAC. Protein sequence: CASSFTSSGANVLTN.

This clonotype was recorded many times. The rearrangement joins TRBV7-2 to TRBJ2-7, with 8 bases identical to TRBD1. After removal of 5 bases from V and 6 bases from J, the junction contained 3 bases not matched to a gene. Germline V gene data show CDR1 as SGHTA and CDR2 as FQGNSA. The CDR3 loop spans 12 amino acids. As DNA, the CDR3 is TGTGCCAGCAGCCCCGACAGGGGCGAGCAGTACTTC. Its protein is CASSPDRGEQYF. The variable domain in full, completed from reference TRBV7-2 and TRBJ2-7, reads GAGVSQSPSNKVTEKGKDVELRCDPISGHTALYWYRQSLGQGLEFLIYFQGNSAPDKSGLPSDRFSAERTGGSVSTLTIQRTQQEDSAVYLCASSPDRGEQYFGPGTRLTVT.

In this sample, this clonotype turned up many times. This chain links TRBV20-1 with TRBJ1-5, with TRBD1 matching over 7 bases. Germline V CDR1 and CDR2: DFQATT, SNEGSKA (reference sequence). Trimming took 8 bases from V and 7 from J; bases not matched to a gene: 8. The CDR3 runs 12 residues. For the CDR3, the DNA is TGCAGTATAGGACAGGATCGCCAGCCCCAGCATTTT. Protein sequence: CSIGQDRQPQHF.